A single sample is the source of the 29 T cell receptor beta chains below, sequenced in a study of tumor-infiltrating lymphocytes in primary liver carcinoma. Investigators took RNA and DNA out together from roughly 21-30 mg of unsorted bulk tissue. Production of TCR beta cDNA used roughly 0.55 ug total RNA together with a constant-region primer. ARM-PCR was slightly modified, and three nested multiplex PCR rounds with it gave rise to the TCR beta libraries. TRBV1-TRBV30 forward primers paired with a C-beta reverse primer drove the first two PCR rounds, about 10 cycles each. Using its own MiXCR run on the multiplex PCR reads, TCRdb lists one record per CDR3 protein. The sample lists approximately 110,000 distinct CDR3 sequences; approximately 78% were seen once. Sequenced input: liver tumor tissue from sampling region 3. The subset denotes: tumor region T3, left-lateral pole. These receptor sequences come from a man aged 35 to 55 with primary liver carcinoma and hepatitis B virus infection.

Note on this clonotype: One junction end does not reproduce the germline sequence, and a read error may be involved. This chain links TRBV7-9 with TRBJ2-1; D is undetermined. Germline lookup yields CDR1 SEHNR and CDR2 FQNEAQ (reference sequence). The CDR3 covers 12 residues. CDR3 DNA: TGTGTCAGCAGCTCGGAGCGTGGCGAGCAGTTCTTC. As protein: CVSSSERGEQFF.

In the case of this clonotype: Sequence at one end of the junction differs from germline and may be a read error. The chain combines TRBV28 with TRBJ2-3; perhaps TRBD2 as D (5 bases). Germline V gene sequence: CDR1 MDHEN, CDR2 SYDVKM. The CDR3 has 17 residues. CDR3 region: CTSSSTLGRSSTDTHYF. CDR3 nucleotides: TGTACCAGCAGTTCCACCCTCGGGCGGTCTAGCACAGATACGCACTATTTT.

The rearrangement joins TRBV11-2 to TRBJ2-2; no clear D gene. The CDR3 sequence is 13 residues long. Trimming shortened V by 5 bases and J by 14 bases, and 18 bases separated the two germline ends. The germline CDR1 and CDR2 sequences are SGHAT and FQNNGV. CDR3 residues: CASSPGPIGDLFF. In DNA, the CDR3 is TGTGCCAGCAGCCCAGGCCCCATTGGAGATCTGTTTTTT.

The chain links TRBV29-1 to TRBJ2-7; D unresolved. CDR1 and CDR2 from the germline V gene are SQVTM and ANQGSEA. The CDR3 spans 11 residues. CDR3 nucleotides: TGCATCGCCGAGTGCAACTACGAGCAGTACTTC. It yields the protein CIAECNYEQYF.

For this clonotype: One junction end disagrees with the germline gene, perhaps due to a read error. The chain is built from TRBV29-1 and TRBJ1-1; D is unclear. The germline V gene encodes CDR1 SQVTM and CDR2 ANQGSEA. The CDR3 is 15 amino acids. CDR3 nucleotide sequence: TGCAGCGTCGCCCCTGGGTGGGAGATGAACAATGAAGCTTTCTTT. This sequence encodes CSVAPGWEMNNEAFF.

Points on this clonotype: This may stem from a read error, because a much larger clone lies one nucleotide away. The V call is TRBV28, the J call TRBJ1-5; possible D gene TRBD1, 6 bases. The CDR3 is 16 amino acids. Germline V lookup: CDR1 MDHEN, CDR2 SYDVKM. DNA for the CDR3: TGTGCCAACAGTCCTAGCCGGACAGCATTCCATCAGCCCCAGCATTTT. This codes for CANSPSRTAFHQPQHF.

This chain links TRBV7-9 with TRBJ2-7; D is perhaps TRBD1 or TRBD2 (5 bases each). The germline CDR1 and CDR2 sequences are SEHNR and FQNEAQ (reference sequence). V dropped 7 bases and J dropped 4 bases, with 11 bases sitting between them. CDR3 length: 12 amino acids. In DNA form, the CDR3 reads TGTGCCAGCATCCTCGGGGCTTACGAGCAGTACTTC. It yields the protein CASILGAYEQYF.

This chain connects TRBV9 to TRBJ2-7, with D unresolved. Trimming took 3 bases from V and 1 from J, leaving 11 bases between them. This CDR3 region has 14 residues. Germline CDR1 SGDLS, CDR2 YYNGEE. The DNA for the CDR3 is TGTGCCAGCAGCGCAGGCTCCAATTCCTACGAGCAGTACTTC. This sequence encodes CASSAGSNSYEQYF.

In regard to this clonotype: A clone one base away is much larger, so this may be a read error. The V and J genes are TRBV24-1 and TRBJ1-5; D gene ambiguous. V dropped 3 bases and J dropped 4 bases, with 15 bases sitting between them. In germline, CDR1 is KGHDR, CDR2 SFDVKD. There are 16 residues in the CDR3. CDR3 nucleotides: TGTGCCACCAGTGATGGGAACTTTGCGGGGAATCAGCCCCAGCATTTT. Translated, it gives CATSDGNFAGNQPQHF.

This clonotype was detected only once. The junction does not match germline at one end; this may be a read error. The chain couples TRBV11-2 to TRBJ2-7; possibly TRBD2 for D (5 bases). Germline V gives CDR1 SGHAT, CDR2 FQNNGV. The CDR3 spans 12 residues. CDR3 sequence reads: CACSPGDYEQYF. CDR3 sequence (DNA): TGTGCCTGCAGTCCCGGGGATTACGAGCAGTACTTC.

This clonotype was seen repeatedly, ten times or more. The chain employs TRBV28 and TRBJ1-1, with D possibly matching TRBD1 (6 bases). Per the germline V gene, CDR1 is MDHEN and CDR2 is SYDVKM. V was clipped by 5 bases and J by 11 bases, with 21 bases between them. The CDR3 length is 14 residues. CDR3 bases: TGTGCCAGCAGTGGTTTCCGGGGACACCTTTACGCTTTCTTT. Translating it yields CASSGFRGHLYAFF.

Of note for this clonotype: At one of its ends the junction is not consistent with the germline gene, which may arise from a read error. The gene calls are TRBV11-3 and TRBJ2-1, with D perhaps TRBD2 (6 bases). Germline lookup yields CDR1 SGHNT and CDR2 YENEEA. CDR3 length: 14 amino acids. The CDR3 here is CASGLTSNIDEQLF. CDR3 nucleotide sequence: TGTGCCAGCGGCTTGACTAGTAATATCGATGAGCAGCTCTTC.

As to this clonotype: The conserved phenylalanine or tryptophan is not found at the CDR3 terminus, so this likely reflects a read error. The rearrangement uses TRBV6-5 and TRBJ2-7; D might be TRBD2 (6 bases). The length of the CDR3 is 13 residues. Trimming stripped 8 bases from V and 7 bases from J, with 18 bases between. Germline V gene lookup returns CDR1 MNHEY and CDR2 SVGAGI. The CDR3 sequence is CASAVAAGLEQYS. In DNA form, the CDR3 reads TGTGCCAGCGCCGTAGCGGCGGGACTGGAGCAGTACTCC.

This clonotype was counted once. One junction end disagrees with the germline gene, perhaps due to a read error. The V and J genes are TRBV6-2 or TRBV6-3 and TRBJ2-7; 8 nucleotides line up with TRBD1. In germline, CDR1 is MNHEY, CDR2 SVGEGT. CDR3 size: 14 residues. CDR3 sequence: CASSLPDRVHEQYF. CDR3 in DNA: TGTGCAAGCAGCCTCCCGGACAGGGTCCACGAGCAGTACTTC.

This clonotype was observed a single time. The CDR3, as DNA: TGTGCCAGCAGTATATTACCCCTGGACTGCGAGCAGTTCTTC. As protein: CASSILPLDCEQFF. The chain links TRBV12-3 or TRBV12-4 to TRBJ2-1; tentatively, D is TRBD2 (5 bases). This CDR3 contains 14 residues. Trimming took off 5 bases at V and 10 bases at J, with 18 bases between the two ends.

About this clonotype itself: Germline and junction disagree at one end, which may indicate a read error. The chain couples TRBV6-5 to TRBJ2-1, with D perhaps given as TRBD1 or TRBD2 (5 bases each). Germline loops: CDR1 MNHEY, CDR2 SVGAGI. CDR3 length: 15 residues. The CDR3 loop reads CANSWSGTLDNEQFF. In nucleotides, the CDR3 is TGTGCCAACAGTTGGAGTGGGACCCTAGACAATGAGCAGTTCTTC.

For this clonotype: An end of the junction does not agree with germline; a read error may underlie this. This sequence joins TRBV4-2 and TRBJ2-7, with TRBD2 matching 8 bases. Germline loops: CDR1 LGHNA, CDR2 YNFKEQ. This CDR3 has 15 residues. Written as DNA, the CDR3 is TGTGCCACCCCTCGGACTAGCAAGAGTTTAAATGAGCAGCACTTC. Its translation: CATPRTSKSLNEQHF.

The chain carries TRBV28 and TRBJ1-1; no reliable D call. The CDR3 has 13 residues. Germline loops: CDR1 MDHEN, CDR2 SYDVKM. Trimming took off 7 bases at V and 3 bases at J, with 12 bases between the two ends. The CDR3 protein is CASTLPGYTEAFF. The CDR3 DNA follows: TGTGCCAGCACCTTACCTGGGTACACTGAAGCTTTCTTT.

This clonotype has a count of ten or more. This chain uses TRBV6-2 or TRBV6-3 with TRBJ2-1, with a weak D call TRBD1 (6 bases). Trimming pared 10 bases from V and 5 bases from J, leaving 15 bases between. Germline loops: CDR1 MNHEY, CDR2 SVGEGT. CDR3 size: 13 residues. The CDR3 nucleotides are TGTGCCACGAGGGACAACAGCCACAATGAGCAGTTCTTC. It encodes CATRDNSHNEQFF.

In the case of this clonotype: The germline gene is not matched at one end of the junction; a read error may be the cause. The CDR3 region has the DNA TGCGCCAGTAGCCAGTCAGGGGCAGGGAGGAACTATGGCTACACGTTC. This encodes CASSQSGAGRNYGYTF. The chain is built from TRBV4-3 and TRBJ1-2; D might be TRBD1 (6 bases). CDR1 is LGHNA, CDR2 YSLEER, per germline. CDR3 size: 16 residues.

On this clonotype: A much larger clone lies one base from this, so it may be a read error. The V call is TRBV28, the J call TRBJ2-7; D uncertain. The CDR3 is 13 amino acids. Looked up from germline, CDR1 is MDHEN and CDR2 is SYDVKM. Trimming left V 2 bases short and J 3 bases short, with 8 bases between. The CDR3 loop is CASSLGPGYEQYF. The CDR3 bases are TGTGCCAGCAGTTTAGGACCAGGCTACGAGCAGTACTTC.

To note about this clonotype: This sequence may be a read error, since a much larger clone differs from it by one base. V and J are TRBV24-1 and TRBJ1-2; D unclear. This CDR3 is 13 amino acids long. The germline CDR1 and CDR2 sequences are KGHDR and SFDVKD. CDR3 protein: CVTSVGQDYGYTF. Here the CDR3 DNA reads TGTGTCACCAGTGTTGGGCAGGACTATGGCTACACCTTC.

With regard to this clonotype: One junction end does not reproduce the germline sequence, and a read error may be involved. The CDR3 bases are TGCGCCAGCAGTCAAGACCCTAAGCCGGAGGCGATCGGGGAGCTGTTTTTT. Translation gives CASSQDPKPEAIGELFF. The gene calls are TRBV4-1 and TRBJ2-2, with D perhaps matching TRBD2 (5 bases). Germline loops: CDR1 MGHRA, CDR2 YSYEKL. This CDR3 is 17 amino acids long.

In regard to this clonotype: The junction shows a germline mismatch at one end, possibly a read error. This rearrangement joins TRBV12-3 or TRBV12-4 to TRBJ2-1; D ambiguous. The CDR3 loop spans 16 amino acids. CDR3 sequence reads: CASSLVSRSSYNEQFF. CDR3 bases: TGTGCCAGCAGTCTTGTCTCCAGGAGCTCCTACAATGAGCAATTCTTC.

As concerns this clonotype: A much larger clone lies one base from this, so it may be a read error. The V gene is TRBV13, the J gene TRBJ2-1; 8 bases line up with TRBD2. CDR1 PRHDT and CDR2 FYEKMQ come from the germline V gene (reference sequence). The CDR3 contains 16 residues. This CDR3 is CASSLAAGVSYNKQFF. CDR3 coding DNA: TGTGCCAGCAGCTTAGCAGCGGGAGTATCCTACAATAAGCAGTTCTTC.

A note on this clonotype: At one end, the junction sequence differs from germline, possibly due to a read error. The chain links TRBV11-3 to TRBJ2-7; no firm D call. The CDR3 consists of 15 residues. The germline CDR1 and CDR2 sequences are SGHNT and YENEEA. CDR3 sequence: CASSLDPVSPYEQYF. CDR3 DNA: TGTGCCAGCAGCTTAGATCCCGTGTCACCCTACGAACAGTACTTC.

Concerning this clonotype itself: One junction end disagrees with the germline gene, perhaps due to a read error. The V gene is TRBV29-1, the J gene TRBJ2-5; 9 bases align to TRBD2. Germline values: CDR1 SQVTM, CDR2 ANQGSEA. The CDR3 sequence is 15 residues long. CDR3 amino acids: CSVEVAGGPGETQHF. The DNA of the CDR3 is TGCAGCGTTGAAGTTGCGGGAGGGCCTGGTGAGACCCAGCATTTC.

In regard to this clonotype: One end of the junction fails to match germline, which may point to a read error. The rearrangement uses TRBV10-3 and TRBJ1-2; no firm D call. CDR1 and CDR2 from the germline V gene are ENHRY and SYGVKD. The CDR3 contains 14 residues. CDR3 sequence: CAISLSQLADGYTF. CDR3 coding DNA: TGTGCTATCAGTTTGTCCCAATTGGCGGATGGCTACACCTTC.

Concerning this clonotype itself: This may come from a read error, since a much larger clone is one base off. The chain carries TRBV5-1 and TRBJ1-6, with D unclear. Per germline, CDR1 SGHRS and CDR2 YFSETQ. The length of the CDR3 is 15 residues. The CDR3 loop reads CASSFTSVYNSPLQF. The CDR3 bases are TGCGCCAGCAGCTTCACATCCGTCTATAATTCACCCCTCCAATTT.